A selection of T cell receptor beta chains follows, all from one sample in a study of T cells in Graves' hyperthyroidism and ophthalmopathy. TCRdb independently ran MiXCR on the multiplex PCR reads; one entry per CDR3 protein. The top ten hold approximately 26% of the sample, which has about 520,000 distinct CDR3 sequences, more than 20% seen once. The sample taken for sequencing was blood. These receptors came from a man younger than 30 with Graves' hyperthyroidism. CDR3s include the opening cysteine and the closing phenylalanine or tryptophan. Fields, in order: V gene, clone size, D gene, J gene, CDR3 protein, CDR3 DNA. The D gene is left open where the match is weak. Clone sizes are given selectively: once, few, many, or a class where the clone is expanded.

TRBV28,-,-,TRBJ1-5,CASGRGQPQHF,TGTGCCAGTGGGAGGGGACAGCCCCAGCATTTT
TRBV4-1,many,-,TRBJ1-5,CASSQDQGVYQPQHF,TGCGCCAGCAGCCAAGATCAAGGAGTATATCAGCCCCAGCATTTT
TRBV5-1,-,TRBD1,TRBJ2-2,CASSMGQTTGELFF,TGCGCCAGCAGCATGGGACAGACCACCGGGGAGCTGTTTTTT
TRBV19,-,-,TRBJ1-5,CASTQAAGGSQPQHF,TGTGCCAGTACCCAGGCGGCGGGGGGCTCTCAGCCCCAGCATTTT
TRBV3-1,many,-,TRBJ1-2,CASSPSWEGYGYTF,TGTGCCAGCAGCCCGTCCTGGGAAGGCTATGGCTACACCTTC
TRBV2,many,TRBD2,TRBJ2-7,CASSEEVSGGMEQYF,TGTGCCAGCAGTGAAGAGGTTAGCGGGGGGATGGAGCAGTACTTC
TRBV12-5,many,-,TRBJ1-1,CASATSRGAFF,TGTGCTAGTGCCACCTCCCGAGGGGCTTTCTTT
TRBV12-3/TRBV12-4,many,-,TRBJ1-1,CASTFLGLGTEAFF,TGTGCCAGCACTTTTTTGGGCCTGGGCACTGAAGCTTTCTTT
TRBV27,many,-,TRBJ2-7,CASSLGPTSYEQYF,TGTGCCAGCAGTTTGGGACCTACTTCCTACGAGCAGTACTTC
TRBV12-3/TRBV12-4,many,-,TRBJ1-1,CASSLGGIAEAFF,TGTGCCAGCAGTTTAGGGGGTATCGCTGAAGCTTTCTTT
TRBV5-6,-,-,TRBJ1-1,CASTHADGSEAFF,TGTGCCAGCACTCACGCCGATGGATCTGAAGCTTTCTTT
TRBV10-2,once,TRBD1,TRBJ2-7,CASRDRDRIYEQYF,TGCGCCAGCAGAGACCGGGACAGGATCTACGAGCAGTACTTC
TRBV2,few,-,TRBJ2-2,CASGPEFNTGELFF,TGTGCCAGTGGCCCGGAATTCAACACCGGGGAGCTGTTTTTT
TRBV7-2,-,-,TRBJ2-7,CASSLSRTEQYF,TGTGCCAGCAGCTTATCGCGGACGGAGCAGTACTTC
TRBV3-1,-,-,TRBJ1-1,CASSQTRWDTEAFF,TGTGCCAGCAGCCAAACCCGGTGGGACACTGAAGCTTTCTTT
TRBV7-8,many,-,TRBJ1-3,CASSYAHGNTIYF,TGTGCCAGCAGTTACGCGCATGGAAACACCATATATTTT
TRBV20-1,many,-,TRBJ2-7,CSGARWGRGEQYF,TGCAGTGGCGCCCGCTGGGGGCGCGGGGAGCAGTACTTC
TRBV24-1,many,TRBD2,TRBJ2-2,CATSPLTSGGLNTGELFF,TGTGCCACCAGCCCCCTGACTAGCGGGGGGCTGAACACCGGGGAGCTGTTTTTT
TRBV28,-,-,TRBJ1-2,CASSGGDARRLHF,TGTGCCAGCAGTGGGGGGGACGCGCGACGGCTACACTTC
TRBV28,many,TRBD1,TRBJ2-7,CASSTNPDRGPSYEQYF,TGTGCCAGCAGTACCAACCCGGACAGGGGACCCTCCTACGAGCAGTACTTC
TRBV6-1,few,-,TRBJ2-7,CASSEGGHSYEQYF,TGTGCCAGCAGTGAAGGGGGACACTCCTACGAGCAGTACTTC
TRBV7-8,many,TRBD1,TRBJ1-2,CASSLGFRGPNYGYTF,TGTGCCAGCAGCTTAGGATTCAGGGGGCCTAACTATGGCTACACCTTC
TRBV2,many,-,TRBJ2-5,CASTPRGANQETQYF,TGTGCCAGCACGCCCCGGGGGGCCAACCAAGAGACCCAGTACTTC
TRBV14,few,TRBD1,TRBJ1-2,CASSQETGTERLYGYTF,TGTGCCAGCAGCCAGGAAACCGGGACAGAGCGTCTCTATGGCTACACCTTC
TRBV5-1,-,TRBD1,TRBJ2-5,CASSFTGTEQETQYF,TGCGCCAGCAGCTTTACCGGGACAGAACAAGAGACCCAGTACTTC
TRBV12-3/TRBV12-4,-,TRBD1,TRBJ2-2,CASSLGQSIGELFF,TGTGCCAGCAGCTTGGGACAGTCAATCGGGGAGCTGTTTTTT
TRBV2,many,-,TRBJ1-5,CASSEALGNQPQHF,TGTGCCAGCAGTGAAGCGTTAGGCAATCAGCCCCAGCATTTT
TRBV6-2/TRBV6-3,many,TRBD1,TRBJ2-7,CASSYSIRTGAYEQYF,TGTGCCAGCAGTTACTCGATCAGGACAGGGGCCTACGAGCAGTACTTC
TRBV20-1,many,-,TRBJ1-5,CSATQGVGNQPQHF,TGCAGTGCTACGCAAGGGGTCGGCAATCAGCCCCAGCATTTT
TRBV6-2/TRBV6-3,once,TRBD2,TRBJ2-2,CASRSDGSGVTGELFF,TGTGCCAGCAGATCCGATGGTAGCGGGGTTACCGGGGAGCTGTTTTTT
TRBV2,many,TRBD2,TRBJ2-7,CASRIAGGSREQYF,TGTGCCAGCAGGATAGCGGGGGGGTCTCGAGAGCAGTACTTC
TRBV28,-,TRBD1,TRBJ2-5,CAGSLNGDRETQYF,TGTGCCGGCAGTTTAAATGGGGACAGAGAGACCCAGTACTTC
TRBV27,many,-,TRBJ2-7,CASSAFWGSYEQYF,TGTGCCAGCAGTGCCTTCTGGGGCTCCTACGAGCAGTACTTC
TRBV5-8,many,TRBD1,TRBJ2-5,CASSLGTGYRETQYF,TGTGCCAGCAGCTTGGGGACAGGGTACCGGGAGACCCAGTACTTC
TRBV5-1,many,TRBD1,TRBJ1-1,CASSKTTGGNTEAFF,TGCGCCAGCAGTAAGACGACAGGGGGGAACACTGAAGCTTTCTTT
TRBV7-9,many,-,TRBJ1-1,CASSRGNVEAFF,TGTGCCAGCAGCAGAGGTAATGTTGAAGCTTTCTTT
TRBV5-1,many,TRBD1,TRBJ1-2,CASSPGQGAPGYTF,TGCGCCAGCAGCCCAGGACAGGGGGCGCCTGGCTACACCTTC
TRBV27,many,TRBD1,TRBJ1-1,CASSFYRGPSHLTEAFF,TGTGCCAGCAGCTTCTACAGGGGTCCCTCGCATCTGACTGAAGCTTTCTTT
TRBV20-1,few,-,TRBJ1-5,CSAKGRYSNQPQHF,TGCAGTGCCAAGGGACGGTATAGCAATCAGCCCCAGCATTTT
TRBV7-9,many,-,TRBJ1-1,CASSPDRRAFF,TGTGCCAGCAGCCCCGACAGAAGGGCTTTCTTT
TRBV6-1,many,TRBD1,TRBJ1-5,CASWLGTGAAGQPQHF,TGTGCCAGCTGGCTGGGGACAGGGGCCGCCGGTCAGCCCCAGCATTTT
TRBV3-1,-,TRBD1,TRBJ1-1,CASSQHSGTGHAFF,TGTGCCAGCAGCCAGCATTCTGGGACAGGACATGCTTTCTTT
TRBV12-3/TRBV12-4,many,-,TRBJ1-3,CASSTGRTGNTIYF,TGTGCCAGCAGTACCGGCAGGACTGGAAACACCATATATTTT
TRBV9,-,-,TRBJ1-1,CASSPRDGEAFF,TGTGCCAGCAGCCCGAGGGACGGTGAAGCTTTCTTT
TRBV12-3/TRBV12-4,many,TRBD2,TRBJ2-5,CASSYSGGGETQYF,TGTGCCAGCAGTTACTCCGGGGGGGGGGAGACCCAGTACTTC
TRBV27,many,-,TRBJ2-7,CASSLNRGPTAYEQYF,TGTGCCAGCAGTCTCAACCGCGGGCCCACGGCCTACGAGCAGTACTTC
TRBV19,many,-,TRBJ1-1,CASTPDFPVNTEAFF,TGTGCCAGTACCCCGGACTTTCCGGTGAACACTGAAGCTTTCTTT
TRBV20-1,-,TRBD1,TRBJ1-2,CSALQGAIGYTF,TGCAGTGCTCTGCAGGGGGCAATAGGCTACACCTTC
TRBV11-1,-,-,TRBJ2-1,CASSSTSSYNEQFF,TGTGCCAGCAGCTCCACAAGTTCCTACAATGAGCAGTTCTTC
TRBV11-1,few,-,TRBJ2-3,CASSLFGGVDTDTQYF,TGTGCCAGCAGCTTATTTGGAGGGGTCGACACAGATACGCAGTATTTT
TRBV7-2,few,-,TRBJ1-1,CASSLVGRGGTEAFF,TGTGCCAGCAGCTTAGTAGGAAGGGGTGGGACTGAAGCTTTCTTT
TRBV30,many,-,TRBJ1-1,CAWNPMGWNTEAFF,TGTGCCTGGAACCCCATGGGTTGGAACACTGAAGCTTTCTTT
TRBV27,many,-,TRBJ1-2,CASNPIAGGAVGYTF,TGTGCCAGCAATCCAATCGCGGGGGGGGCGGTTGGCTACACCTTC
TRBV27,many,-,TRBJ1-3,CASSLSGRIGNTIYF,TGTGCCAGCAGTTTATCCGGACGGATTGGAAACACCATATATTTT
TRBV28,many,-,TRBJ2-5,CATLPRGQETQYF,TGTGCCACCCTACCGAGGGGGCAAGAGACCCAGTACTTC
TRBV28,many,TRBD1,TRBJ1-2,CASKDRTYTF,TGTGCCAGCAAGGACAGGACGTACACCTTC
TRBV6-5,many,-,TRBJ1-1,CASSYRQGEAFF,TGTGCCAGCAGTTACAGGCAGGGAGAAGCTTTCTTT
TRBV7-9,few,-,TRBJ1-6,CAGSLARAGDSPLHF,TGTGCCGGCAGCTTAGCGCGAGCTGGGGATTCACCCCTCCACTTT